Listed below are T cell receptor beta chains from one sample, sequenced in a study of blood T cell repertoires in COVID-19. Some clones are missing from TCRdb's copy, which holds only in-frame ones; the method was immunoSEQ multiplex PCR. Of approximately 200,000 clones in the sample, 70% to 90% were seen once. The sample comprised peripheral blood. The source of these receptors is a man aged 55 to 69 with acute or convalescent COVID-19. Both conserved end residues are part of each CDR3.

J gene	V gene	CDR3 protein
TRBJ2-5	TRBV4-2	CASSLAGDFGKTQYF
TRBJ2-2	TRBV5-1	CASSLIRLADSNTGELFF
TRBJ2-7	TRBV18	CASSPGTGGVREQYF
TRBJ1-6	TRBV7-9	CASSLSYSPLHF
TRBJ2-1	TRBV28	CASRFGGEGVPIF
TRBJ2-1	TRBV25-1	CASRGTGLSEQFF
TRBJ2-3	TRBV15	CATSREGVRTDTQYF
TRBJ1-4	TRBV18	CASSPGTGGGEKLFF
TRBJ2-1	TRBV11-2	CASSLGLAPGNEQFF
TRBJ2-7	TRBV11-2	CASGKMERYSYEQYF
TRBJ2-1	TRBV11-2	CASGGLAGVSSYNEQFF
TRBJ2-1	TRBV12-3/TRBV12-4	CASSYRVEQFF
TRBJ1-3	TRBV28	CASSSRDRFLNTIYF
TRBJ2-1	TRBV30	CAWTRGFGNNEQFF